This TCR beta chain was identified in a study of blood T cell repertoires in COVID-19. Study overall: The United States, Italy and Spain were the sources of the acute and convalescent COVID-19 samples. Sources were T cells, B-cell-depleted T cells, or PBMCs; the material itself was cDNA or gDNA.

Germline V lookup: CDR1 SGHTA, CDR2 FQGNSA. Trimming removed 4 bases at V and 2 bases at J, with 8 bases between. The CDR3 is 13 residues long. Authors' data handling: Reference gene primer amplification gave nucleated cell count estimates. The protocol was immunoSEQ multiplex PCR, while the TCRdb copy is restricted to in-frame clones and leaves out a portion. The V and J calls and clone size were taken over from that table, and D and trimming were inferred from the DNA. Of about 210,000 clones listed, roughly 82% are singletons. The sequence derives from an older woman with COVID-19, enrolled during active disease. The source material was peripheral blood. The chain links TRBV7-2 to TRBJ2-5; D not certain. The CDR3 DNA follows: TGTGCCAGCAGCTCGAGTGATCAAGAGACCCAGTACTTC. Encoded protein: CASSSSDQETQYF.